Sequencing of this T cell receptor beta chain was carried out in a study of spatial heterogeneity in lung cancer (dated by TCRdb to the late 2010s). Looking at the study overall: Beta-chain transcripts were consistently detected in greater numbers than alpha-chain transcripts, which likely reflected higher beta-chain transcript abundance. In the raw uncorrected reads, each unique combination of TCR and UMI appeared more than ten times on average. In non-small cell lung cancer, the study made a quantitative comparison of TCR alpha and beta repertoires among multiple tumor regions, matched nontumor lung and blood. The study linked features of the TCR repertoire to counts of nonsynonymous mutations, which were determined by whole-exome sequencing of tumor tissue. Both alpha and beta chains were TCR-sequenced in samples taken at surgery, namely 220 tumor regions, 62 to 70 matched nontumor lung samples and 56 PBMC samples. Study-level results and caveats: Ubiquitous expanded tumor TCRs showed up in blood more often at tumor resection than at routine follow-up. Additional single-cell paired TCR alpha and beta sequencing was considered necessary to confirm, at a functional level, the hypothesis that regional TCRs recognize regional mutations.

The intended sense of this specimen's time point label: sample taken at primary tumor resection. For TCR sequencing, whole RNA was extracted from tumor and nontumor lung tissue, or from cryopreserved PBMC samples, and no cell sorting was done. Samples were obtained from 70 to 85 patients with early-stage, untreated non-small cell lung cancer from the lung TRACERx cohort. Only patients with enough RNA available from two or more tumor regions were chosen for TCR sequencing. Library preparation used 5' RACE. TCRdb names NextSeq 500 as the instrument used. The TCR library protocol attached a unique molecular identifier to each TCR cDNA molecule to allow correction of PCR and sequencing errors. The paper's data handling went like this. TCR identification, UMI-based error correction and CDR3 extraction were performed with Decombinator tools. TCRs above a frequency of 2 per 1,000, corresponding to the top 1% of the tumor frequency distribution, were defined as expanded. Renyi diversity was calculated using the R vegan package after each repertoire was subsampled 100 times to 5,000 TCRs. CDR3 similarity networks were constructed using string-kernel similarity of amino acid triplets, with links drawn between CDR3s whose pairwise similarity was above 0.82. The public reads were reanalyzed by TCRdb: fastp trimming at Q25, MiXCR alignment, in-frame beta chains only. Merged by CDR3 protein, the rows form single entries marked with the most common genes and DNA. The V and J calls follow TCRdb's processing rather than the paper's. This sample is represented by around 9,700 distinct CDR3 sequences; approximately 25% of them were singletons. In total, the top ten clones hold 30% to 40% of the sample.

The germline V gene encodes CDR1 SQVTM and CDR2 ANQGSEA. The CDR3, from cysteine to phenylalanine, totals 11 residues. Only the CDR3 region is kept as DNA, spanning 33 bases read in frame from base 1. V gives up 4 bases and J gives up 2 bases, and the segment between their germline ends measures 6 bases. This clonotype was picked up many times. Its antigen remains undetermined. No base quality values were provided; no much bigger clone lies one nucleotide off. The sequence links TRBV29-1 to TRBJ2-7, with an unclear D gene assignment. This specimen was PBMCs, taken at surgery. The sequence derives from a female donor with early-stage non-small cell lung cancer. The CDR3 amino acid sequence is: CSVVQAYEQYF. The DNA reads TGCAGCGTTGTGCAAGCCTACGAGCAGTACTTC.